This T cell receptor beta chain was sequenced for a study of a mutant IDH1 vaccine in newly diagnosed glioma. The overall study: Patients in the study were vaccinated eight times, receiving shots in weeks 1, 3, 5, 7, 11, 15, 19 and 23. Most patients had received both radiotherapy and temozolomide, the prior options being radiotherapy, temozolomide, or both.

CDR1 and CDR2 from the germline V gene are SGHAT and FQDESV (reference sequence). The germline V and J ends were trimmed by 0 bases and 2 bases, with 7 bases remaining between them. The CDR3 is 14 residues long. Findings and caveats of the study: Seemingly, pseudoprogression had no relation to changes in the top peripheral T cell clonotypes.

Profiling relied on immunoSEQ multiplex PCR, and the TCRdb table lists in-frame clones only, not all of them. The sample contains roughly 76,000 clones, roughly 85% of which appear only once. As regards this clone: Antigen specificity is unknown.

Regarding time point: week 23, last vaccination. Every single dose of the vaccine, 300 ug of mutant IDH1 20-mer peptide, came with topical imiquimod. This chain uses TRBV11-1 with TRBJ2-5; TRBD2 might be the D (6 bases). This receptor was identified in a man aged 25 to 40 with glioma. Some clones in this sample may be carry-over from other donors' samples. The source material was PBMCs, sampled from a glioma patient whose treatment included an IDH1 peptide vaccine. The CDR3 DNA is TGTGCCAGCAGCTTAGCCCGGGAGCAAGAGACCCAGTACTTC. Translation gives CASSLAREQETQYF.